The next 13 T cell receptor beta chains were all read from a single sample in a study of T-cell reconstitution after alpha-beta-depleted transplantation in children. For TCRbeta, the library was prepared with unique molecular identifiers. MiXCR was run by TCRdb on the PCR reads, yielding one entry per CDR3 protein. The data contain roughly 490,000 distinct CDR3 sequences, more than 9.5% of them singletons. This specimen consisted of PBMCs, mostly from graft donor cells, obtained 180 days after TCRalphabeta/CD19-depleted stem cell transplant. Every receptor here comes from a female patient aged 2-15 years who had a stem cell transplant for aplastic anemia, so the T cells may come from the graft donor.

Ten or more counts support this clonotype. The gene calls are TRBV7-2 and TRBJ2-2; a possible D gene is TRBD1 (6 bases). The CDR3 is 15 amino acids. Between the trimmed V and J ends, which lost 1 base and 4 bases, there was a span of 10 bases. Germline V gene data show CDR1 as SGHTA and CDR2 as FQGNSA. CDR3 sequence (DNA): TGTGCCAGCAGCTTAGAGGACAGAGTCACCGGGGAGCTGTTTTTT. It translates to CASSLEDRVTGELFF.

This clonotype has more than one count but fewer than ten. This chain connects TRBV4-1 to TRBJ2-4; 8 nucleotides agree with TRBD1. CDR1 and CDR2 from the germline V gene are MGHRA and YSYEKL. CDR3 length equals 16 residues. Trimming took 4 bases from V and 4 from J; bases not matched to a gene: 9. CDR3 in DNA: TGCGCCAGCAGCCGATCGGGGGACAGGATTAAAAACATTCAGTACTTC. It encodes CASSRSGDRIKNIQYF.

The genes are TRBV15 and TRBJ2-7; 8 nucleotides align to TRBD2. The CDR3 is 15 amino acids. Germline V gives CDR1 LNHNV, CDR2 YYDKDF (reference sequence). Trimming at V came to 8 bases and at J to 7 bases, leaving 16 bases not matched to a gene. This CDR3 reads CATGTSGSPRGEQYF. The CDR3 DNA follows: TGTGCCACCGGCACCAGCGGGAGCCCGCGGGGAGAGCAGTACTTC. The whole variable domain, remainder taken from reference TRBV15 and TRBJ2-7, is DAMVIQNPRYQVTQFGKPVTLSCSQTLNHNVMYWYQQKSSQAPKLLFHYYDKDFNNEADTPDNFQSRRPNTSFCFLDIRSPGLGDTAMYLCATGTSGSPRGEQYFGPGTRLTVT.

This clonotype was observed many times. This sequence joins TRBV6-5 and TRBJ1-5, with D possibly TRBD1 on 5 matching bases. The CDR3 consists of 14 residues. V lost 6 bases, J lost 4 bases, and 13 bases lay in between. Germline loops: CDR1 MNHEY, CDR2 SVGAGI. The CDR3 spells CASSLAGPNQPQHF. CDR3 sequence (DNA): TGTGCCAGCAGCCTCGCGGGGCCTAATCAGCCCCAGCATTTT.

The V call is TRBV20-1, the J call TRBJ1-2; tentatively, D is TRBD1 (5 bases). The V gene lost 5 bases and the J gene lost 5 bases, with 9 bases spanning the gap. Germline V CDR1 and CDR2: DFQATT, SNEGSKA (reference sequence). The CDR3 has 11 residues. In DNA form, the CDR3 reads TGCAGTGCTCGACAGTTTTATGGCTACACCTTC. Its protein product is CSARQFYGYTF.

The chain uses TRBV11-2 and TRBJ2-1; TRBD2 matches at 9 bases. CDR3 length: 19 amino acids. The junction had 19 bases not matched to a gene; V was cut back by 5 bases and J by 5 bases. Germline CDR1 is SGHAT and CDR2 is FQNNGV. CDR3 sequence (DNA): TGTGCCAGCAGCCCCCGGGGGGAACCGGGACTAGCCCTTGACAATGAGCAGTTCTTC. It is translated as CASSPRGEPGLALDNEQFF.

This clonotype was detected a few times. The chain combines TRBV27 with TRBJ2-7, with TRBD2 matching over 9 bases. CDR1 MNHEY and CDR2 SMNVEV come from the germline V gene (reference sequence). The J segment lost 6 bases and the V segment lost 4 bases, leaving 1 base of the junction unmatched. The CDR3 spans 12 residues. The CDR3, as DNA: TGTGCCAGCAGTTCGCGGGAGGGCGAGCAGTACGTC. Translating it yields CASSSREGEQYV.

The CDR3 here is CASSLSLLAVNEQFF. The CDR3 DNA reads TGTGCCAGCAGTTTATCGTTACTAGCGGTCAATGAGCAGTTCTTC. The chain links TRBV27 to TRBJ2-1, with 8 bases lining up with TRBD2. J lost 6 bases, V lost 0 bases, and 4 bases had no gene match. Germline loops: CDR1 MNHEY, CDR2 SMNVEV (reference sequence). The CDR3 loop spans 15 amino acids.

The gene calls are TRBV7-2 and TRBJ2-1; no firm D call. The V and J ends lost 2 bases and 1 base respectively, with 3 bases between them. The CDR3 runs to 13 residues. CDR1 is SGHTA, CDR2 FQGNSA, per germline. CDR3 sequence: CASSLQSYNEQFF. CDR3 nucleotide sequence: TGTGCCAGCAGCTTACAATCCTACAATGAGCAGTTCTTC.

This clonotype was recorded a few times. CDR3 region: CSARGQENNYGYTF. The CDR3 DNA follows: TGCAGTGCTAGAGGACAGGAAAATAACTATGGCTACACCTTC. This chain connects TRBV20-1 to TRBJ1-2, with TRBD1 as a possible D gene (6 bases). CDR1 is DFQATT and CDR2 is SNEGSKA in the germline V gene (reference sequence). Trimming took off 1 base at V and 1 base at J, with 10 bases between the two ends. This CDR3 has 14 residues.

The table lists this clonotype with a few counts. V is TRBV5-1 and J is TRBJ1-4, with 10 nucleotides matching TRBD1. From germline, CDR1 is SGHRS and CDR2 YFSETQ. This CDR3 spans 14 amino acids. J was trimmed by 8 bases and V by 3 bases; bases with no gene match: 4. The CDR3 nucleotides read TGCGCCAGCAGCTCCCGGGACAGGGGAGAAAAACTGTTTTTT. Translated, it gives CASSSRDRGEKLFF.

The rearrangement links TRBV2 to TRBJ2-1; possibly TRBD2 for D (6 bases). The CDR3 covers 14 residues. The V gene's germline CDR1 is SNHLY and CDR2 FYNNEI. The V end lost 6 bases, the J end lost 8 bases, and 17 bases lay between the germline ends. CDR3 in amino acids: CASRKGLYVDEQFF. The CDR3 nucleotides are TGTGCCAGCAGGAAGGGACTCTATGTCGATGAGCAGTTCTTC.

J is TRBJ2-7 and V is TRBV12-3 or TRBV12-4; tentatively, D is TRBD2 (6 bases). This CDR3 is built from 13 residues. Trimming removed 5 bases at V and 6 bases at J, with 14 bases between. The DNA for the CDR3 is TGTGCCAGCAGTCCTCAAGTGGGAGGCGAGCAGTACTTC. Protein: CASSPQVGGEQYF.